The 23 T cell receptor beta chains below were found in one sample sequenced in a study of blood T cell repertoires in COVID-19. The protocol was immunoSEQ multiplex PCR, while the TCRdb copy is restricted to in-frame clones and leaves out a portion. The repertoire holds 150,000 or so clones, with roughly 86% as singletons. The material sequenced was peripheral blood. All receptors derive from a man aged 50 or older with active or convalescent COVID-19.

This sequence joins TRBV5-6 and TRBJ1-2; D call uncertain. There are 13 residues in the CDR3. V was cut by 2 bases and J by 6 bases, with 11 bases left in between. Germline CDR1 reads SGHDT; CDR2 reads YYEEEE. CDR3 region: CASSFSGLDGYTF. In DNA form, the CDR3 reads TGTGCCAGCAGCTTTTCGGGGTTGGATGGCTACACCTTC.

V usage is TRBV5-5 and J usage is TRBJ2-7; no firm D call. Germline values: CDR1 SGHKS, CDR2 YYEKEE (reference sequence). Trimming pared 4 bases from V and 6 bases from J, leaving 17 bases between. CDR3 length equals 14 residues. The CDR3 here is CASSQLNPTGEQYF. The CDR3 DNA follows: TGTGCCAGCAGCCAATTGAACCCCACGGGCGAGCAGTACTTC. Filled out from reference TRBV5-5 and TRBJ2-7, the complete variable domain reads DAGVTQSPTHLIKTRGQQVTLRCSPISGHKSVSWYQQVLGQGPQFIFQYYEKEERGRGNFPDRFSARQFPNYSSELNVNALLLGDSALYLCASSQLNPTGEQYFGPGTRLTVT.

The V gene is TRBV19, the J gene TRBJ2-1, with TRBD2 as a possible D gene (6 bases). The V end was cut by 5 bases, the J end by 7 bases, with 21 bases between. Germline lookup yields CDR1 LNHDA and CDR2 SQIVND (reference sequence). The CDR3 consists of 16 residues. CDR3 in DNA: TGTGCCAGTAGTCAAGGGCGGGGAGGCCGTTCGAATGAGCAGTTCTTC. It yields the protein CASSQGRGGRSNEQFF.

The rearrangement joins TRBV9 to TRBJ2-2; 14 bases fit TRBD2. CDR1 is SGDLS and CDR2 is YYNGEE in the germline V gene. J was trimmed by 8 bases and V by 2 bases; bases with no gene match: 2. CDR3 size: 15 residues. CDR3 sequence reads: CASSVGTSGSGELFF. Written as DNA, the CDR3 is TGTGCCAGCAGCGTTGGGACTAGCGGGAGTGGGGAGCTGTTTTTT.

V and J are TRBV5-1 and TRBJ1-2, with 10 bases identical to TRBD1. J was trimmed by 5 bases and V by 3 bases; bases with no gene match: 7. Germline CDR1 and CDR2: SGHRS and YFSETQ. This CDR3 region has 15 residues. In DNA, the CDR3 is TGCGCCAGCAGCTCACCGGGACAGGGGATTTATGGCTACACCTTC. This translates into CASSSPGQGIYGYTF.

With regard to this clone: Other nucleotide sequences from this sample produce the same CDR3. The chain is built from TRBV6-5 and TRBJ1-2; 10 positions agree with TRBD1. The CDR3 runs 16 residues. Germline V gene lookup returns CDR1 MNHEY and CDR2 SVGAGI. The junction had 7 bases not matched to a gene; V was cut back by 1 base and J by 5 bases. The CDR3 is CASSYLRTGGGYGYTF. The CDR3 DNA follows: TGTGCCAGCAGTTACTTGCGGACAGGGGGAGGGTATGGCTACACCTTC.

This clone has just one count. The chain combines TRBV4-3 with TRBJ2-1, with TRBD2 identical over 8 bases. The V gene end was trimmed by 3 bases and the J gene end by 5 bases; junction bases not matched to a gene: 12. The CDR3 is 17 residues long. Germline V gene sequence: CDR1 LGHNA, CDR2 YSLEER. CDR3 protein: CASSQRGVAGRHNEQFF. CDR3 coding DNA: TGCGCCAGCAGCCAGCGGGGTGTAGCGGGGCGACACAATGAGCAGTTCTTC.

The CDR3 DNA sequence: TGTGCCAGACCGGGACAGGGGCTGAACACTGAAGCTTTCTTT. It codes for CARPGQGLNTEAFF. The genes are TRBV2 and TRBJ1-1; 10 nucleotides align to TRBD1. The CDR3 is 14 residues long. Germline CDR1 SNHLY, CDR2 FYNNEI. Trimming at V came to 9 bases and at J to 0 bases, leaving 4 bases not matched to a gene.

This clone showed up just a few times. V is TRBV28 and J is TRBJ2-7, with 11 bases fitting TRBD2. Per germline, CDR1 MDHEN and CDR2 SYDVKM. Unmatched junction bases numbered 9, after V lost 5 bases and J lost 3 bases. The length of the CDR3 is 16 residues. DNA for the CDR3: TGTGCCAGCAGTCTACCGGGACTAGCGGTCGGCTACGAGCAGTACTTC. This sequence encodes CASSLPGLAVGYEQYF.

This chain links TRBV19 with TRBJ2-2; the D gene is possibly TRBD2 (6 bases). Germline V gene data show CDR1 as LNHDA and CDR2 as SQIVND (reference sequence). The CDR3 contains 15 residues. With 3 bases removed from V and 4 bases from J, the gap between germline ends came to 12 bases. The CDR3 sequence: CASSMGDSSTGELFF. In DNA form, the CDR3 reads TGTGCCAGTAGTATGGGGGACTCGAGCACCGGGGAGCTGTTTTTT.

The chain has TRBV4-2 and TRBJ2-2; 7 nucleotides match TRBD2. The V gene end was trimmed by 0 bases and the J gene end by 4 bases; junction bases not matched to a gene: 2. The CDR3 contains 15 residues. The germline gives CDR1 LGHNA, CDR2 YNFKEQ. The DNA for the CDR3 is TGTGCCAGCAGCCAAGATGGGGGGGGCACCGGGGAGCTGTTTTTT. Translating it yields CASSQDGGGTGELFF.

CDR3 in amino acids: CASSAVQGANEQFF. The CDR3 coding sequence is TGTGCCAGCAGTGCGGTACAGGGGGCCAATGAGCAGTTCTTC. The chain uses TRBV2 and TRBJ2-1; TRBD1 agrees at 9 bases. The CDR3 sequence is 14 residues long. CDR1 and CDR2 from the germline V gene are SNHLY and FYNNEI. J gave up 6 bases and V 4 bases, and 4 bases lay outside the gene matches.

This clone has only one observation. This rearrangement joins TRBV5-4 to TRBJ2-7; 8 bases are a match to TRBD1. This CDR3 has 15 residues. Germline trimming cut 4 bases from V and 2 bases from J; bases unmatched to any gene: 8. CDR1 is SGHNT, CDR2 YYREEE, per germline (reference sequence). The CDR3 is CASSVGQVGAYEQYF. In DNA, the CDR3 is TGTGCCAGCAGCGTGGGACAGGTGGGTGCCTACGAGCAGTACTTC.

This clone came up once. Here the CDR3 reads CASREPGTGSSPLHF. The CDR3 nucleotides are TGTGCCAGCAGAGAACCCGGGACAGGGTCTTCACCCCTCCACTTT. This sequence joins TRBV27 and TRBJ1-6, with TRBD1 identical over 9 bases. Germline V gene lookup returns CDR1 MNHEY and CDR2 SMNVEV (reference sequence). After removal of 6 bases from V and 9 bases from J, the junction contained 9 bases not matched to a gene. The CDR3 length is 15 residues.

For the CDR3, the DNA is TGTGCCAGCAGTAGACAGGGGGCGGACACTGAAGCTTTCTTT. It is translated as CASSRQGADTEAFF. The chain combines TRBV2 with TRBJ1-1, with 10 bases fitting TRBD1. After removal of 5 bases from V and 3 bases from J, the junction contained 3 bases not matched to a gene. This CDR3 is built from 14 residues. Germline V gene data show CDR1 as SNHLY and CDR2 as FYNNEI.

This chain joins TRBV18 and TRBJ2-7; D is unclear. The CDR3 extends over 14 amino acids. Trimming removed 8 bases at V and 6 bases at J, with 20 bases between. From germline, CDR1 is KGHSH and CDR2 LQKENI. CDR3 nucleotide sequence: TGTGCCAGCCACGCCGCGGTGGGTGCTGCCGAGCAGTACTTC. Its translation: CASHAAVGAAEQYF.

The CDR3 DNA reads as TGTGCCATCAAGGGGGACAGAAGGGGGTCGGAGACCCAGTACTTC. This sequence encodes CAIKGDRRGSETQYF. J is TRBJ2-5 and V is TRBV10-3; 7 nucleotides agree with TRBD1. The length of the CDR3 is 15 residues. J gave up 5 bases and V 7 bases, and 13 bases lay outside the gene matches. Germline loops: CDR1 ENHRY, CDR2 SYGVKD.

This chain connects TRBV19 to TRBJ2-1; 7 nucleotides match TRBD1. Germline V lookup: CDR1 LNHDA, CDR2 SQIVND (reference sequence). V lost 5 bases to trimming and J lost 2 bases; unmatched junction nucleotides: 6. This CDR3 has 15 amino acids. The CDR3 DNA is TGTGCCAGTAGTGGAGACAGGGACGCCTACAATGAGCAGTTCTTC. Protein sequence: CASSGDRDAYNEQFF.

The V gene is TRBV21-1, the J gene TRBJ2-2; the tabulated D call, TRBD2, remains unverified against the DNA. TRBV21-1 is a known pseudogene. This CDR3 has 19 amino acids. The chain's CDR3 is CANAPPGLAGEEHTGELFF. The CDR3 DNA is TGTGCCAACGCCCCACCGGGACTAGCGGGAGAAGAACACACCGGGGAGCTGTTTTTT.

The V and J genes are TRBV6-4 and TRBJ1-5, with 9 bases that match TRBD1. V shed 8 bases and J 5 bases; nucleotides not matched to a gene: 16. Germline V gene data show CDR1 as MRHNA and CDR2 as SNTAGT. CDR3 length: 17 residues. CDR3 sequence reads: CASRDRTGEPLYQPQHF. DNA for the CDR3: TGTGCCAGCCGGGACCGGACAGGGGAGCCTCTATATCAGCCCCAGCATTTT.

This chain connects TRBV6-5 to TRBJ2-1; 8 bases map to TRBD1. Losses at the gene ends were 5 bases for V and 8 bases for J; bases not matched to a gene: 11. The CDR3 contains 15 residues. Germline CDR1 reads MNHEY; CDR2 reads SVGAGI. CDR3 protein: CASSPMTQGADEQFF. For the CDR3, the DNA is TGTGCCAGCAGTCCAATGACCCAGGGGGCCGATGAGCAGTTCTTC.

The rearrangement joins TRBV5-1 to TRBJ2-7, with 8 bases identical to TRBD2. The junction had 6 bases not matched to a gene; V was cut back by 7 bases and J by 3 bases. CDR3 length: 13 residues. Germline lookup yields CDR1 SGHRS and CDR2 YFSETQ. CDR3 region: CASAGLVGYEQYF. CDR3 DNA: TGCGCCAGCGCGGGACTAGTTGGCTACGAGCAGTACTTC.

A single count supports this clone. The V call is TRBV5-1, the J call TRBJ2-1; tentative D call: TRBD1 (5 bases). CDR3 length: 15 amino acids. Between the trimmed V and J ends, which lost 2 bases and 0 bases, there was a span of 9 bases. The V gene's germline CDR1 is SGHRS and CDR2 YFSETQ. The chain's CDR3 is CASSFKGISYNEQFF. The DNA for the CDR3 is TGCGCCAGCAGCTTTAAGGGGATCTCCTACAATGAGCAGTTCTTC.